This T cell receptor (beta chain) was identified in a study of vaccination and CD4 T cells after COVID-19. This clonotype is labeled as medium-sized. Its matching antigen is unknown. Treatment reported: approximately 9-day PBMC culture with coronavirus spike peptide pools or control peptides (ViraFEST assay). Researchers collected the unexposed donor's CD4+ T cells before the COVID-19 pandemic (2011-2018). The length of the CDR3 is 13 residues. Germline V gene data show CDR1 as MNHEY and CDR2 as SVGEGT. The ends were cut back, 11 bases at V and 0 bases at J, with 13 bases in the middle. The Oncomine TCR Beta short-read assay was applied to DNA of cultured CD4+ T cells. TCRdb called the PCR reads again in MiXCR, with one record for every CDR3 protein. The table shows around 3,000 distinct CDR3 sequences, with roughly 26% occurring only once.

The gene calls are TRBV6-2 or TRBV6-3 and TRBJ1-2; D not resolved. This sequence originates from a human donor in good health. Sequencing was carried out using CD4+ T cells from blood, cultured in vitro. The CDR3 loop reads CAGYSTANYGYTF. The CDR3 DNA follows: TGTGCCGGATACAGTACAGCTAACTATGGCTACACCTTC.